The 30 T cell receptor beta chains below all came from one sample that was sequenced in a study of blood T cell repertoires in COVID-19. TCRdb's table, derived via immunoSEQ multiplex PCR, lists solely in-frame clones and lacks some. The table records approximately 120,000 clones, 80% of them present only once. The sequenced sample consisted of peripheral blood. These receptors came from a human donor in a cohort sampled during active COVID-19.

This clone has only one observation. J is TRBJ2-7 and V is TRBV28; the match to TRBD2 covers 8 bases. CDR3 length equals 15 residues. V was clipped by 1 base and J by 3 bases; unmatched bases: 5. Looked up from germline, CDR1 is MDHEN and CDR2 is SYDVKM. The DNA of the CDR3 is TGTGCCAGCAGTTTATTAACGGGAGGGCGCTACGAGCAGTACTTC. Translated: CASSLLTGGRYEQYF.

This clone has a handful of counts. The chain has TRBV4-3 and TRBJ1-4, with 9 bases matching TRBD1. V shed 4 bases, J shed 0 bases, and the junction held 9 bases outside the gene matches. CDR1 is LGHNA, CDR2 YSLEER, per germline. The CDR3 sequence is 18 residues long. CDR3 bases: TGCGCCAGCAGCCTGGACAGGGGATTTGGTGCAACTAATGAAAAACTGTTTTTT. Residues: CASSLDRGFGATNEKLFF.

The rearrangement uses TRBV19 and TRBJ1-5; the match to TRBD1 covers 7 bases. Trimming removed 5 bases from V and 5 bases from J; junction bases left unmatched: 9. Germline CDR1 is LNHDA and CDR2 is SQIVND (reference sequence). This CDR3 comprises 15 residues. The CDR3 region is CASSPINRGDQPQHF. DNA of the CDR3: TGTGCCAGTAGTCCAATCAACAGGGGCGATCAGCCCCAGCATTTT.

The genes are TRBV28 and TRBJ2-5, with D perhaps TRBD1 (6 bases). The ends were cut back, 4 bases at V and 5 bases at J, with 14 bases in the middle. Germline assignment: CDR1 MDHEN and CDR2 SYDVKM. This CDR3 region has 14 residues. For the CDR3, the DNA is TGTGCCAGCAGTTACACACAGGGCGGGGAGACCCAGTACTTC. It codes for CASSYTQGGETQYF.

V and J are TRBV7-2 and TRBJ2-3, with 11 positions matching TRBD2. The V gene end was trimmed by 5 bases and the J gene end by 6 bases; junction bases not matched to a gene: 4. Per germline, CDR1 SGHTA and CDR2 FQGNSA. CDR3 length: 14 residues. The CDR3 here is CASSPGLAVDTQYF. DNA of the CDR3: TGTGCCAGCAGCCCGGGACTAGCGGTGGATACGCAGTATTTT.

This rearrangement joins TRBV5-6 to TRBJ1-1, with D possibly being TRBD1 (5 bases). Germline V gene sequence: CDR1 SGHDT, CDR2 YYEEEE. Trimming left V 1 base short and J 7 bases short, with 8 bases between. The length of the CDR3 is 12 residues. DNA of the CDR3: TGTGCCAGCAGCTTGATGGGGCTTGAAGCTTTCTTT. It yields the protein CASSLMGLEAFF.

The genes are TRBV9 and TRBJ2-3, with TRBD2 matching over 8 bases. The ends lost 4 bases at V and 1 base at J; junction bases unmatched: 8. Germline CDR1 is SGDLS and CDR2 is YYNGEE. The CDR3 extends over 16 amino acids. For the CDR3, the DNA is TGTGCCAGCAGCCCTGGTAATAGCGGGGGCACAGATACGCAGTATTTT. Its protein product is CASSPGNSGGTDTQYF.

This sequence joins TRBV29-1 and TRBJ2-7; 7 positions agree with TRBD1. Germline V lookup: CDR1 SQVTM, CDR2 ANQGSEA. The J segment lost 2 bases and the V segment lost 5 bases, leaving 9 bases of the junction unmatched. This CDR3 is built from 14 residues. The CDR3 coding sequence is TGCAGCGTTTATGACAGGGTTAATCCCTACGAGCAGTACTTC. Translated, it gives CSVYDRVNPYEQYF.

The gene calls are TRBV11-3 and TRBJ2-5; TRBD2 agrees at 7 bases. Trimming removed 1 base from V and 1 base from J; junction bases left unmatched: 9. The CDR3 has 17 amino acids. CDR1 and CDR2 from the germline V gene are SGHNT and YENEEA. For the CDR3, the DNA is TGTGCCAGCAGCTTAGGTAGAGCGGGGCTCCTCCAAGAGACCCAGTACTTC. Translation: CASSLGRAGLLQETQYF.

V and J are TRBV15 and TRBJ2-7; TRBD1 matches at 10 bases. Looked up from germline, CDR1 is LNHNV and CDR2 is YYDKDF (reference sequence). The CDR3 covers 15 residues. The V and J ends lost 3 bases and 6 bases, in that order; junction bases with no gene match: 8. The CDR3 loop is CATSRGDRGPSEQYF. The CDR3 bases are TGTGCCACCAGCAGGGGTGACAGGGGGCCCTCCGAGCAGTACTTC.

The chain links TRBV15 to TRBJ2-7; 9 bases are shared with TRBD1. Germline lookup yields CDR1 LNHNV and CDR2 YYDKDF (reference sequence). The ends lost 4 bases at V and 3 bases at J; junction bases unmatched: 10. The CDR3 length is 16 residues. The DNA of the CDR3 is TGTGCCACCAGCATAGGCTCCTCGGACAGGGGCTACGAGCAGTACTTC. It translates to CATSIGSSDRGYEQYF.

The chain combines TRBV7-2 with TRBJ2-7; TRBD1 is a possible D gene (6 bases). Germline loops: CDR1 SGHTA, CDR2 FQGNSA. V was pared by 2 bases and J by 2 bases, with 10 bases between. The CDR3 runs 14 residues. CDR3 DNA: TGTGCCAGCAGCTTACGAGGGGGAACCTACGAGCAGTACTTC. Translating it yields CASSLRGGTYEQYF.

This clone appeared once. The chain is built from TRBV7-2 and TRBJ1-1, with 9 bases lining up with TRBD1. The ends lost 1 base at V and 8 bases at J; junction bases unmatched: 5. This CDR3 comprises 14 residues. CDR1 is SGHTA, CDR2 FQGNSA, per germline. The CDR3 reads CASSLDRGPREAFF. In nucleotides, the CDR3 is TGTGCCAGCAGCTTAGACAGGGGGCCCCGAGAAGCTTTCTTT. Supplemented by reference TRBV7-2 and TRBJ1-1, the full variable domain reads GAGVSQSPSNKVTEKGKDVELRCDPISGHTALYWYRQSLGQGLEFLIYFQGNSAPDKSGLPSDRFSAERTGGSVSTLTIQRTQQEDSAVYLCASSLDRGPREAFFGQGTRLTVV.

The rearrangement links TRBV6-6 to TRBJ1-6; tentatively, D is TRBD1 (5 bases). Per the germline V gene, CDR1 is MNHNY and CDR2 is SVGAGI (reference sequence). Trimming removed 0 bases from V and 10 bases from J, with 16 bases in between. The CDR3 has 16 residues. Written as DNA, the CDR3 is TGTGCCAGCAGTTACTCATTCTCAGGGTTCGGCTCACCCCTCCACTTT. Translation gives CASSYSFSGFGSPLHF.

A few counts support this clone. V usage is TRBV28 and J usage is TRBJ1-6; maybe TRBD1 (6 bases). Trimming shortened V by 5 bases and J by 9 bases, and 8 bases separated the two germline ends. Germline V lookup: CDR1 MDHEN, CDR2 SYDVKM. This CDR3 spans 12 amino acids. CDR3 residues: CASSRDISPLHF. The CDR3 DNA is TGTGCCAGCAGTCGGGACATTTCACCCCTCCACTTT.

The count of this clone is one. In DNA, the CDR3 is TGCGCCAGCAGCTTACTAGCGGGGGCCTCCAATGAGCAGTTCTTC. Protein product: CASSLLAGASNEQFF. This rearrangement joins TRBV5-1 to TRBJ2-1; the match to TRBD2 covers 11 bases. The V segment lost 2 bases and the J segment 6 bases; nucleotides outside the gene matches: 4. Germline CDR1 reads SGHRS; CDR2 reads YFSETQ. The CDR3 runs to 15 residues.

This clone occurred once. The V gene is TRBV9, the J gene TRBJ2-6; a weak D match, TRBD2 (6 bases). From germline, CDR1 is SGDLS and CDR2 YYNGEE. The CDR3 extends over 15 amino acids. V shed 1 base and J shed 2 bases, with 7 bases lying between them. In nucleotides, the CDR3 is TGTGCCAGCAGCGTACGGAGGGCTGGGGCCAACGTCCTGACTTTC. This gives the protein CASSVRRAGANVLTF.

The chain couples TRBV3-1 (or the pseudogene TRBV3-2) to TRBJ2-1; 8 bases line up with TRBD2. Looked up from germline, CDR1 is LGHDT and CDR2 is YNNKEL (reference sequence). The CDR3 length is 15 residues. Unmatched junction bases numbered 6, after V lost 2 bases and J lost 6 bases. The DNA of the CDR3 is TGTGCCAGCAGCCAATCAGCGGGAGCCGGCAATGAGCAGTTCTTC. Its protein is CASSQSAGAGNEQFF.

The table lists this clone with a count of one. The rearrangement uses TRBV6-2 or TRBV6-3 and TRBJ1-5; 7 bases are a match to TRBD1. There are 20 residues in the CDR3. Germline lookup yields CDR1 MNHEY and CDR2 SVGEGT. Trimming at V came to 0 bases and at J to 14 bases, leaving 28 bases not matched to a gene. CDR3 residues: CASSYSYPRPGQTHQAFKHF. The DNA of the CDR3 is TGTGCCAGCAGTTACTCCTATCCTCGTCCGGGACAGACACACCAGGCCTTTAAGCATTTT.

The rearrangement links TRBV19 to TRBJ2-5; the D is unclear. The CDR3 is made up of 13 amino acids. CDR1 LNHDA and CDR2 SQIVND come from the germline V gene (reference sequence). Trimming cost V 4 bases and J 5 bases, with 11 bases left between them. CDR3: CASSTLDRETQYF. In nucleotides, the CDR3 is TGTGCCAGTAGTACCCTAGATCGCGAGACCCAGTACTTC.

This chain connects TRBV7-2 to TRBJ2-7, with TRBD1 matching 8 bases. The V gene's germline CDR1 is SGHTA and CDR2 FQGNSA. V gave up 5 bases and J gave up 1 base; unmatched junction bases: 4. CDR3 length: 14 residues. The CDR3 region is CASSVQGVSYEQYF. CDR3 sequence (DNA): TGTGCCAGCAGCGTACAGGGGGTTTCCTACGAGCAGTACTTC.

The J gene is TRBJ1-2, the V gene TRBV28; TRBD1 is a possible D gene (5 bases). The CDR3 is 14 amino acids. Germline assignment: CDR1 MDHEN and CDR2 SYDVKM. With 7 bases removed from V and 6 bases from J, the gap between germline ends came to 18 bases. The CDR3 coding sequence is TGTGCCAGCACCCTCCCCCAGGGTAGGGATGGCTACACCTTC. Encoded protein: CASTLPQGRDGYTF.

The CDR3 reads CASGTGVRTEAFF. CDR3 DNA: TGTGCCAGCGGGACAGGGGTTCGTACTGAAGCTTTCTTT. The chain carries TRBV3-1 (or the pseudogene TRBV3-2) and TRBJ1-1, with 10 bases matching TRBD1. J lost 5 bases, V lost 8 bases, and 5 bases had no gene match. The CDR3 covers 13 residues. Germline V gives CDR1 LGHDT, CDR2 YNNKEL (reference sequence).

The rearrangement joins TRBV4-3 to TRBJ1-5, with 8 bases fitting TRBD1. Germline CDR1 is LGHNA and CDR2 is YSLEER. J gave up 3 bases and V 0 bases, and 4 bases lay outside the gene matches. CDR3 length equals 16 residues. CDR3 in amino acids: CASSQDTGGNNQPQHF. In DNA, the CDR3 is TGCGCCAGCAGCCAAGACACAGGGGGAAACAATCAGCCCCAGCATTTT.

The chain links TRBV19 to TRBJ2-2; 12 positions match TRBD2. Germline values: CDR1 LNHDA, CDR2 SQIVND (reference sequence). The CDR3 is 17 residues long. V was pared by 9 bases and J by 3 bases, with 11 bases of the junction left unmatched. The CDR3 sequence is CASQTSGSPSHTGELFF. CDR3 DNA sequence: TGTGCCAGCCAGACTAGCGGGAGCCCCTCCCACACCGGGGAGCTGTTTTTT.

The chain uses TRBV5-1 and TRBJ2-1, with D perhaps matching TRBD2 (5 bases). The ends were cut back, 4 bases at V and 10 bases at J, with 12 bases in the middle. The CDR3 consists of 12 residues. Germline V CDR1 and CDR2: SGHRS, YFSETQ. The CDR3, as DNA: TGCGCCAGCAGCCCCCCCCCGGGGGAGCAGTTCTTC. Protein sequence: CASSPPPGEQFF.

The gene calls are TRBV7-9 and TRBJ1-1; no clear D gene. Germline values: CDR1 SEHNR, CDR2 FQNEAQ (reference sequence). The germline V and J ends were trimmed by 3 bases and 2 bases, with 7 bases remaining between them. This CDR3 has 13 amino acids. The CDR3 here is CASSFRGNTEAFF. CDR3 nucleotides: TGTGCCAGCAGCTTTAGAGGAAACACTGAAGCTTTCTTT.

The V gene is TRBV7-9, the J gene TRBJ2-1; D remains ambiguous. The V end lost 5 bases, the J end lost 15 bases, and 14 bases lay between the germline ends. CDR3 length equals 11 residues. Germline V lookup: CDR1 SEHNR, CDR2 FQNEAQ (reference sequence). CDR3 region: CASSPNTQRFF. CDR3 DNA: TGTGCCAGCAGCCCCAATACCCAGCGGTTCTTC. The full variable domain, completed using reference TRBV7-9 and TRBJ2-1, is DTGVSQNPRHKITKRGQNVTFRCDPISEHNRLYWYRQTLGQGPEFLTYFQNEAQLEKSRLLSDRFSAERPKGSFSTLEIQRTEQGDSAMYLCASSPNTQRFFGPGTRLTVL.

This clone came up a few times. The chain carries TRBV6-5 and TRBJ1-1; maybe TRBD1 (5 bases). This CDR3 comprises 15 residues. The V gene's germline CDR1 is MNHEY and CDR2 SVGAGI. V gave up 2 bases and J gave up 6 bases, with 16 bases separating them. CDR3 amino acids: CASSYAGGRFAEAFF. CDR3 DNA sequence: TGTGCCAGCAGTTACGCGGGGGGTAGGTTCGCTGAAGCTTTCTTT.

In DNA, the CDR3 is TGTGCCAGCTCACCAGCGGGTAATAGCAATCAGCCCCAGCATTTT. Translating it yields CASSPAGNSNQPQHF. The chain joins TRBV18 to TRBJ1-5, with no clear D. The CDR3 totals 15 residues. Germline V gene data show CDR1 as KGHSH and CDR2 as LQKENI. V was cut by 2 bases and J by 0 bases, with 8 bases left in between.